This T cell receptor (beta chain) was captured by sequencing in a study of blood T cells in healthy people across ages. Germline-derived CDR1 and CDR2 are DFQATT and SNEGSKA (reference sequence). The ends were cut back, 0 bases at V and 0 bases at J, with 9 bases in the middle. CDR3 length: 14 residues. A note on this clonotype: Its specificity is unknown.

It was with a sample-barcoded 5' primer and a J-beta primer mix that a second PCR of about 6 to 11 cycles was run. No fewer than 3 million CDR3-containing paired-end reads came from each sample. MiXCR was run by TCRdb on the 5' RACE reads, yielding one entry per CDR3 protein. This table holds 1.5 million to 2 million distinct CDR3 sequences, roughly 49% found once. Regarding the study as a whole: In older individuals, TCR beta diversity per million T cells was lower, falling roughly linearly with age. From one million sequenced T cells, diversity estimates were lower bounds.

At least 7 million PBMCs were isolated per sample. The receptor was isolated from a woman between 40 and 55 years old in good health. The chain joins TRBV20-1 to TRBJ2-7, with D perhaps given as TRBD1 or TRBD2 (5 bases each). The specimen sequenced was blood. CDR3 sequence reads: CSARDVGVSYEQYF. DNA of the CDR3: TGCAGTGCTAGAGATGTGGGGGTCTCCTACGAGCAGTACTTC.